Below, 8 T cell receptor beta chains from the same sample are listed, as sequenced in a study of blood T cell repertoires in COVID-19. TCRdb's copy holds only in-frame clones and misses some; the assay was immunoSEQ multiplex PCR. This sample has tens of thousands of clones, with about 88% found just once. The sequencing sample was made of peripheral blood. The receptors come from a man between 65 and 79 years old with acute or convalescent COVID-19.

This rearrangement joins TRBV27 to TRBJ2-1; 11 bases map to TRBD2. CDR1 is MNHEY and CDR2 is SMNVEV in the germline V gene (reference sequence). V shed 8 bases and J 7 bases; nucleotides not matched to a gene: 4. This CDR3 region has 13 residues. CDR3 nucleotide sequence: TGTGCCAGCCGGCTAGCGGGGGGAAATGAGCAGTTCTTC. It specifies CASRLAGGNEQFF.

J is TRBJ1-2 and V is TRBV7-2; tentative D call: TRBD1 (6 bases). CDR1 SGHTA and CDR2 FQGNSA come from the germline V gene. V was clipped by 4 bases and J by 3 bases, with 21 bases between them. This CDR3 region has 17 residues. The CDR3 spells CASSYPGQTIRDYGYTF. For the CDR3, the DNA is TGTGCCAGCAGCTATCCCGGACAGACCATCCGGGACTATGGCTACACCTTC.

The CDR3 DNA sequence: TGCGCCAGCAGTGGGGGCCAGGGCAGGGCCCTCCACTTT. This sequence encodes CASSGGQGRALHF. The genes are TRBV10-1 and TRBJ1-6, with D perhaps TRBD1 (5 bases). This CDR3 comprises 13 residues. V lost 4 bases, J lost 14 bases, and 15 bases lay in between. The germline CDR1 and CDR2 sequences are WNHNN and SYGVQD (reference sequence).

In this sample, this clone turned up once. The V gene is TRBV5-1, the J gene TRBJ2-5; 7 bases line up with TRBD2. The CDR3 is 13 residues long. The V gene's germline CDR1 is SGHRS and CDR2 YFSETQ. V lost 4 bases, J lost 7 bases, and 7 bases stayed unmatched. The CDR3 loop is CASSPGGSGTQYF. In DNA, the CDR3 is TGCGCCAGCAGCCCCGGGGGGTCGGGGACCCAGTACTTC.

The chain carries TRBV6-5 and TRBJ2-7; D perhaps matches TRBD1 (5 bases). Germline CDR1 is MNHEY and CDR2 is SVGAGI. The CDR3 is made up of 13 amino acids. V gave up 2 bases and J gave up 4 bases, with 9 bases separating them. CDR3 region: CASSYVRAYEQYF. The DNA of the CDR3 is TGTGCCAGCAGTTACGTCAGGGCTTACGAGCAGTACTTC.

The CDR3 DNA reads as TGTGCCAGCAGCTACTTAGGAGGGACTAGCACGGTCTATGAGCAGTTCTTC. Its protein product is CASSYLGGTSTVYEQFF. This chain uses TRBV2 with TRBJ2-1, with 9 bases that match TRBD2. The V gene end was trimmed by 6 bases and the J gene end by 8 bases; junction bases not matched to a gene: 17. This CDR3 has 17 residues. Germline CDR1 reads SNHLY; CDR2 reads FYNNEI. The full variable domain, completed using reference TRBV2 and TRBJ2-1, is EPEVTQTPSHQVTQMGQEVILRCVPISNHLYFYWYRQILGQKVEFLVSFYNNEISEKSEIFDDQFSVERPDGSNFTLKIRSTKLEDSAMYFCASSYLGGTSTVYEQFFGPGTRLTVL.

CDR3 sequence (DNA): TGTGCCACCAGCCAATCCTTAGTGCGGGGAAGAGGCACTGAAGCTTTCTTT. This codes for CATSQSLVRGRGTEAFF. V and J are TRBV15 and TRBJ1-1; D is uncertain. The CDR3 loop spans 17 amino acids. In germline, CDR1 is LNHNV, CDR2 YYDKDF (reference sequence). V was pared by 5 bases and J by 4 bases, with 23 bases between. The full variable domain, with the rest looked up from reference TRBV15 and TRBJ1-1, is DAMVIQNPRYQVTQFGKPVTLSCSQTLNHNVMYWYQQKSSQAPKLLFHYYDKDFNNEADTPDNFQSRRPNTSFCFLDIRSPGLGDTAMYLCATSQSLVRGRGTEAFFGQGTRLTVV.

The chain employs TRBV6-5 and TRBJ2-3, with 10 bases identical to TRBD2. From germline, CDR1 is MNHEY and CDR2 SVGAGI. This CDR3 spans 16 amino acids. The J segment lost 4 bases and the V segment lost 3 bases, leaving 7 bases of the junction unmatched. Here the CDR3 DNA reads TGTGCCAGCAGTTATGGTAGCGGGGGGCGCCCAGATACGCAGTATTTT. This gives the protein CASSYGSGGRPDTQYF.